This TCR beta chain came from a study of blood T cells in healthy people across ages. General study results and limits: Naive T cell percentage showed a strong correlation with the diversity of TCR beta. Whereas aged donors had fewer naive CD4+ cells, long-lived donors had more of them and higher diversity.

This clonotype was seen a few times. The target antigen is unknown. Germline V CDR1 and CDR2: SQVTM, ANQGSEA. The CDR3 has 13 amino acids. V was pared by 5 bases and J by 1 base, with 10 bases between. For the second PCR, which ran for about 7 to 11 cycles, a sample-barcoded 5' primer and a J-beta primer mix were used. One entry per CDR3 protein results from TCRdb running MiXCR on the 5' RACE reads. Of about 580,000 distinct CDR3 sequences in the sample, around 48% were seen once. At least 6.5 million PBMCs were isolated per sample. Extraction of total RNA produced a minimum of 5 micrograms from each sample.

The sequencing sample was made of blood. This chain connects TRBV29-1 to TRBJ2-3; D ambiguous. The receptor comes from a man at least 80 years old in good health. CDR3 region: CSVLGPGTDTQYF. In DNA, the CDR3 is TGCAGCGTTTTAGGGCCGGGCACAGATACGCAGTATTTT.